One sample yielded the 12 T cell receptor beta chains listed below, sequenced in a study of blood T cell repertoires in COVID-19. Some clones are missing from TCRdb's copy, which holds only in-frame ones; the method was immunoSEQ multiplex PCR. The sample carries around 300,000 clones, about 85% recorded once. The sequencing sample was made of peripheral blood. The receptor set was obtained from a woman aged 45-65 years with active or convalescent COVID-19.

This CDR3 reads CASSIGRTTGYTF. The CDR3 DNA is TGTGCCAGTAGTATCGGGCGGACTACGGGCTACACCTTC. The J gene is TRBJ1-2, the V gene TRBV19; no reliable D call. V was cut by 3 bases and J by 8 bases, with 13 bases left in between. The CDR3 is made up of 13 amino acids. Per germline, CDR1 LNHDA and CDR2 SQIVND (reference sequence). Supplemented by reference TRBV19 and TRBJ1-2, the full variable domain reads DGGITQSPKYLFRKEGQNVTLSCEQNLNHDAMYWYRQDPGQGLRLIYYSQIVNDFQKGDIAEGYSVSREKKESFPLTVTSAQKNPTAFYLCASSIGRTTGYTFGSGTRLTVV.

The V gene is TRBV9, the J gene TRBJ1-4; 11 nucleotides align to TRBD1. CDR1 is SGDLS, CDR2 YYNGEE, per germline. The CDR3 runs to 15 residues. Germline trimming cut 2 bases from V and 10 bases from J; bases unmatched to any gene: 7. This CDR3 reads CASSVGQGATGKLFF. The CDR3 DNA sequence: TGTGCCAGCAGCGTTGGACAGGGGGCAACGGGAAAACTGTTTTTT.

This sequence joins TRBV5-1 and TRBJ2-1, with D maybe TRBD2 (5 bases). The germline V and J ends were trimmed by 7 bases and 6 bases, with 17 bases remaining between them. CDR1 and CDR2 from the germline V gene are SGHRS and YFSETQ. CDR3 length: 14 amino acids. The chain's CDR3 is CASHWSPGSNEQFF. The CDR3 bases are TGCGCCAGCCACTGGTCCCCGGGGTCCAATGAGCAGTTCTTC.

The J gene is TRBJ1-2, the V gene TRBV28, with D tentatively TRBD1 (5 bases). The CDR3 covers 14 residues. V shed 7 bases and J shed 1 base, with 13 bases lying between them. Germline CDR1 reads MDHEN; CDR2 reads SYDVKM. CDR3 protein: CASIWGGNNYGYTF. Here the CDR3 DNA reads TGTGCCAGCATCTGGGGGGGAAATAACTATGGCTACACCTTC.

The chain has TRBV7-8 and TRBJ1-2, with D tentatively TRBD1 (5 bases). This CDR3 is 17 amino acids long. The germline CDR1 and CDR2 sequences are SGHVS and FQNEAQ. The V gene lost 3 bases and the J gene lost 2 bases, with 19 bases spanning the gap. The CDR3 region has the DNA TGTGCCAGCAGCTTCCTGTTTCTAGCGGACACGAACTATGGCTACACCTTC. This encodes CASSFLFLADTNYGYTF. Full variable domain (outside the CDR3, taken from reference TRBV7-8 and TRBJ1-2): GAGVSQSPRYKVAKRGQDVALRCDPISGHVSLFWYQQALGQGPEFLTYFQNEAQLDKSGLPSDRFFAERPEGSVSTLKIQRTQQEDSAVYLCASSFLFLADTNYGYTFGSGTRLTVV.

The gene calls are TRBV2 and TRBJ1-1; D unresolved. Trimming cost V 5 bases and J 0 bases, with 7 bases left between them. Germline values: CDR1 SNHLY, CDR2 FYNNEI. The CDR3 is made up of 13 amino acids. DNA of the CDR3: TGTGCCAGCAGTTCAGATATGAACACTGAAGCTTTCTTT. Its protein product is CASSSDMNTEAFF.

In DNA form, the CDR3 reads TGCGCCAGCAGCCAAGAACTAGCGGCTAGCACAGATACGCAGTATTTT. Its protein is CASSQELAASTDTQYF. This chain uses TRBV4-1 with TRBJ2-3; 8 bases are a match to TRBD2. Looked up from germline, CDR1 is MGHRA and CDR2 is YSYEKL. This CDR3 region has 16 residues. Unmatched junction bases numbered 2, after V lost 0 bases and J lost 0 bases.

The chain recombines TRBV29-1 with TRBJ2-7, with 7 positions matching TRBD1. CDR1 is SQVTM and CDR2 is ANQGSEA in the germline V gene. The CDR3 runs to 14 residues. V was clipped by 6 bases and J by 0 bases; unmatched bases: 8. CDR3 residues: CSVAGTVTSYEQYF. The CDR3 DNA follows: TGCAGCGTCGCCGGGACAGTAACCTCCTACGAGCAGTACTTC.

This chain joins TRBV28 and TRBJ1-1, with a tentative D call TRBD1 (5 bases). Germline V gives CDR1 MDHEN, CDR2 SYDVKM. V lost 6 bases and J lost 6, with 11 bases in between. The CDR3 is 12 amino acids. CDR3 sequence: CASSRTSSEAFF. The CDR3 DNA reads TGTGCCAGCAGCAGGACATCCTCTGAAGCTTTCTTT.

V usage is TRBV27 and J usage is TRBJ1-1; TRBD1 agrees at 8 bases. There are 18 residues in the CDR3. The germline V gene has CDR1 MNHEY and CDR2 SMNVEV (reference sequence). J gave up 0 bases and V 5 bases, and 14 bases lay outside the gene matches. The CDR3 here is CASSPLRGQGRVNTEAFF. The CDR3 DNA reads TGTGCCAGCAGTCCACTCCGTGGACAGGGTAGGGTGAACACTGAAGCTTTCTTT.

The chain uses TRBV28 and TRBJ1-4; D possibly corresponds to TRBD1 (6 bases). Germline CDR1 MDHEN, CDR2 SYDVKM. V gave up 11 bases and J gave up 5 bases, with 9 bases separating them. This CDR3 is 11 amino acids long. The CDR3 DNA sequence: TGTGCCTGGGGGCAGAATGAAAAACTGTTTTTT. Its translation is CAWGQNEKLFF. The whole variable domain, remainder taken from reference TRBV28 and TRBJ1-4, is DVKVTQSSRYLVKRTGEKVFLECVQDMDHENMFWYRQDPGLGLRLIYFSYDVKMKEKGDIPEGYSVSREKKERFSLILESASTNQTSMYLCAWGQNEKLFFGSGTQLSVL.

The chain has TRBV2 and TRBJ2-3; tentatively, D is TRBD2 (7 bases). In germline, CDR1 is SNHLY, CDR2 FYNNEI. The CDR3 contains 16 residues. V lost 2 bases and J 3 bases, leaving 15 bases between the germline ends. The CDR3 DNA sequence: TGTGCCAGCAGTGAAAGAGGCGGGGGCCGGACAGATACGCAGTATTTT. It encodes CASSERGGGRTDTQYF.